This T cell receptor beta chain stems from a study of PD-1 blockade in classical Hodgkin lymphoma. Regarding the study as a whole: Newly diagnosed patients were reported to exhibit reduced baseline TCR diversity relative to healthy donors.

With regard to this clone: Antigen: not known.

Libraries were prepared by immunoSEQ multiplex PCR; TCRdb keeps only in-frame clonotypes and omits some of them. The sample includes more than 50,000 clones, 80% to 90% of them seen just once. Each patient relapsed following autologous stem cell transplantation, and prior brentuximab vedotin exposure differed. V shed 4 bases and J shed 10 bases, with 21 bases lying between them. Germline V CDR1 and CDR2: SGHKS, YYEKEE (reference sequence). CDR3 length: 14 amino acids. The chain carries TRBV5-5 and TRBJ2-7; D tentatively fits TRBD1 or TRBD2 (6 bases each). This receptor was obtained from a human donor with classical Hodgkin lymphoma. Specimen: peripheral blood mononuclear cells (PBMCs), collected at baseline. The CDR3 nucleotides are TGTGCCAGCAGCCCCGCGAGCCTGAGGGGGGAACAGTACTTC. Residues: CASSPASLRGEQYF.